This T cell receptor beta chain was captured by sequencing in a study of beta chain features in type 1 diabetes (dated by TCRdb to between 2017 and 2018). Regarding the complete study: Mean age, gender distribution, total cell number and subset yield did not differ between patients and healthy donors. A total of 100 million to 110 million sorted cells were examined across all samples, and a strong correlation was observed between cell number per subset and RNA yield. Whereas all 30 or so donors provided naive and central memory subsets, regulatory and stem cell-like memory subsets were isolated from just 8 patients and roughly eight healthy donors. The study compared the TCRB repertoires of sorted circulating CD4+ T cell subsets in recently diagnosed type 1 diabetes patients with those in matched healthy donors. Study-level results and caveats: At VDJ recombination sites, patients with type 1 diabetes made fewer insertions and deleted more nucleotides, a pattern implying thymic rearrangement abnormalities. Because the HLA sub-analyses included only small numbers of individuals, any influence of HLA type on TCRB rearrangement was left unresolved. Shorter templates might be favored by PCR, yet because patient and control samples were amplified and corrected together, any such skew would affect both groups equally. Naive, central memory and regulatory TCRB repertoires appeared to be more similar among patients than among healthy donors. Because cDNA was sequenced instead of genomic DNA, activated cells with high expression could be over-represented, although the groups did not differ in activation or CD3 levels. In all four CD4+ subsets, TCRB CDR3 length was moderately but significantly shorter in type 1 diabetes patients.

Each donor gave one peripheral blood draw, averaging approximately 120 mL, which was collected into heparinised tubes. A BD FACSAria II and a panel including CD45RO, CCR7, CD25, CD127, CD95 and CD27 were used to sort naive, central memory, regulatory and stem cell-like memory CD4+ T cells. Every sorted population had a purity above 95%. PBMCs were isolated right away by Lymphoprep density gradient centrifugation and were stained directly, without culture. So that batch effects would be minimized, each experiment stained and sorted samples in pairs, pairing one healthy donor with one patient. The CDR3 covers 14 residues, taking in both the cysteine and the phenylalanine. Only CDR3 DNA remains: 42 bases, in frame from the first base. Trimming takes 1 base off V and 3 bases off J; junction bases not matched to a gene: 2. Taken from the germline V gene, the CDR1 and CDR2 loops are SGHDT and YYEEEE. The entire isolated RNA was reverse transcribed using the High Capacity cDNA Reverse Transcription Kit, and thus expressed TCRB transcripts were sequenced. Deep immunoSEQ sequencing was performed on naive, central memory and regulatory T cell samples, with an average of roughly 3.6 million total reads per sample. Sorted cells were lysed in RLT buffer and RNA was extracted with DNase-treated RNeasy Micro or Mini kits, depending on cell number. Each cell subset was processed separately to prevent cross-contamination, with patient and healthy donor samples processed together. The immunoSEQ multiplex PCR was used to amplify TCRB sequences from cDNA, generating 87-bp fragments that spanned the CDR3 region. Sequencing of the amplicons was performed on the Illumina HiSeq platform. In the authors' own workflow: Synthetic template baselines were used to correct PCR bias computationally, reads within Hamming distance 2 were collapsed, and singletons that could not be merged were discarded. Reads were aligned to IMGT to assign V, D and J genes, CDR3 length, and insertions or deletions at six rearrangement sites. Within each subset, clonotype counts were normalized to the number of sorted cells before true diversity and Gini coefficients were calculated with the tcR R package. The overlap coefficient, calculated on TCRB nucleotide sequences, was used to measure repertoire sharing. Out-of-frame TCRB sequences from naive cells were analyzed to stand in for the pre-selection repertoire. This immuneACCESS table, as held by TCRdb, lists in-frame sequences with V and J called but not all clones. Of the missing ones, under half trace to an unresolved V gene in checked studies; the others have no known cause. That table supplies the V and J calls and clone size; D and trimming were determined from the DNA. Within this sample are around 250,000 clones, with about 63% of them counted one time only. About 0.05% of the sample belongs to the ten largest clones.

This clone was observed once. Its target antigen remains unknown. No base quality information exists; no much larger clone differs at one position. The rearranged chain carries TRBV5-6 and TRBJ2-3; 7 junctional bases match TRBD2. What was sequenced was naive CD4+ T cells from blood. The meaning of the sample's cell subset or site label: true naive CD4+ T cells. The receptor comes from a young man in good health. CDR3 protein: CASSLSSGTDTQYF. At the DNA level, the sequence is TGTGCCAGCAGCTTGAGTAGCGGGACAGATACGCAGTATTTT.